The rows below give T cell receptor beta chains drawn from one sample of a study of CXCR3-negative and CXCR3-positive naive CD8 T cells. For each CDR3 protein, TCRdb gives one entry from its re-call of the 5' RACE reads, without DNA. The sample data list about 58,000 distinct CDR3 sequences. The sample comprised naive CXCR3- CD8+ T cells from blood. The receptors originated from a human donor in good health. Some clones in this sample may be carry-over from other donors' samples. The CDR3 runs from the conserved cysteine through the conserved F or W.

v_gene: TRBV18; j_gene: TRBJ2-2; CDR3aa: CASTIGHVTGTGELFF
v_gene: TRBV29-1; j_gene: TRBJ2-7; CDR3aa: CSVEGGLAGDYEQYF
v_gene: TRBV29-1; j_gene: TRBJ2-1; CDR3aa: CSVEKGRISYNEQFF
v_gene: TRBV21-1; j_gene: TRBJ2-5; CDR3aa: CASSNYDHQRAQYF
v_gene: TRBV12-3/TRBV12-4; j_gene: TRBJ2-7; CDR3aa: CASSQSATYEQYF
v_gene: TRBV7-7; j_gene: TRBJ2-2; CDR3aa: CASSPHQGETGELFF
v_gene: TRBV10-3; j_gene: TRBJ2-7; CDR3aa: CAVTGAPYEQYF
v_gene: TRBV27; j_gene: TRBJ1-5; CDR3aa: CASSLRADGQPQHF
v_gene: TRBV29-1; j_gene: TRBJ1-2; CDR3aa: CSATGTGGDYGYTF
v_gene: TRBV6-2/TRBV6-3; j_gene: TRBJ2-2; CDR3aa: CASSYSRQRPNTGELFF
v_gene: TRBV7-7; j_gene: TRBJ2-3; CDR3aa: CASSSRDSTDTQYF
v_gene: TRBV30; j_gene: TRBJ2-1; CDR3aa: CAWSVGLTNEQFF
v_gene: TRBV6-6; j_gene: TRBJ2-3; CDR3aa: CASSSGQRTDTQYF
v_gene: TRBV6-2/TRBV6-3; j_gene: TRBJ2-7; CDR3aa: CASSSGTGEVYEQYF
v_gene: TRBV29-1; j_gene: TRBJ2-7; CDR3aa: CSVEERGKYEQYF
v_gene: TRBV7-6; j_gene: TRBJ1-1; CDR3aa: CASKTNTEAFF
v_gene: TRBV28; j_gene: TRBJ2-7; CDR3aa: CASTRVGSLYEQYF
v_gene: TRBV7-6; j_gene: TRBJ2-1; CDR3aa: CASSLNGGGGWDEQFF
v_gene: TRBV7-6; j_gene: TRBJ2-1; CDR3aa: CASSRVPGGVDDEQFF
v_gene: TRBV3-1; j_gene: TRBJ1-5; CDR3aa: CASSQDRYNQPQHF
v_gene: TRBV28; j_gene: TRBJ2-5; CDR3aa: CASRDRVSETQYF
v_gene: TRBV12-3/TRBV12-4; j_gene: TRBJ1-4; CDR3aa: CASSFGLPNEKLFF
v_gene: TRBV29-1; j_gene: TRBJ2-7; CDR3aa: CSVMTGGHYEQYF
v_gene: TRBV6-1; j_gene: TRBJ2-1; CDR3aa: CASSGATDYNEQFF
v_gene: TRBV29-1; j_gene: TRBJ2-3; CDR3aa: CSMEGTGWSTDTQYF
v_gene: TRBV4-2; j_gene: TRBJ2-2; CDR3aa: CASSQPLGTGGANTGELFF
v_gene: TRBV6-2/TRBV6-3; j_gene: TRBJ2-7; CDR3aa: CASSRTPDVYEQYF
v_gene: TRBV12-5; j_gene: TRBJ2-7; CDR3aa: CASALAGYEQYF
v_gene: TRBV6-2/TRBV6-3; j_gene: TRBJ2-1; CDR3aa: CASRGRDSYNEQFF
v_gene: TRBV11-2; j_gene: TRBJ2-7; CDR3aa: CASSLARGAPGSYEQYF
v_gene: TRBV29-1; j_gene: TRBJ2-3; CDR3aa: CSVIGFTDTQYF
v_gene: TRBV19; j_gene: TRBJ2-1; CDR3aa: CASSRAGEYNEQFF
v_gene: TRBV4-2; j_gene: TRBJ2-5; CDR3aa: CASSQTAGRTSGKETQYF
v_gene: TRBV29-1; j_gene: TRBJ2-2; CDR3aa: CSVEVAPGELFF
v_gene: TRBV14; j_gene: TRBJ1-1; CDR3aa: CASSQVAGGRFF
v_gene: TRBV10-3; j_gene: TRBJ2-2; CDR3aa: CAISDQESNTGELFF